The rows below give T cell receptor beta chains drawn from one sample of a study of blood T cell repertoires in COVID-19. Some clones are missing from TCRdb's copy, which holds only in-frame ones; the method was immunoSEQ multiplex PCR. The top ten hold roughly 3.5% of the sample, which has roughly 100,000 clones, around 86% seen once. Sequencing was done on a sample of peripheral blood. Receptor source: an older woman with acute or convalescent COVID-19. Each CDR3 is given with its conserved first and last residue. The order of the fields is D gene, J gene, clone size, V gene, CDR3 DNA, CDR3 protein. The D gene is left open where the match is weak. Clone size is not always given. Where it is, it says once, few, many or a class for expanded clones.

D: TRBD2; J: TRBJ2-1; size: once; V: TRBV27; DNA: TGTGCCAGCAGTTTCGGCGGGAGGCCCAACAATGAGCAGTTCTTC; CDR3: CASSFGGRPNNEQFF
D: TRBD2; J: TRBJ2-1; size: .; V: TRBV6-1; DNA: TGTGCCAGCAGTGGCGGACTAGCGGGAGGCGAGGATGAGCAGTTCTTC; CDR3: CASSGGLAGGEDEQFF
D: .; J: TRBJ1-6; size: .; V: TRBV28; DNA: TGTGCCAGCAGTTTAGTGGGGGCGGCAAACTCCTATAATTCACCCCTCCACTTT; CDR3: CASSLVGAANSYNSPLHF
D: .; J: TRBJ1-5; size: .; V: TRBV24-1; DNA: TGTGCCACCAGTGGTACAGGGAGCAATCAGCCCCAGCATTTT; CDR3: CATSGTGSNQPQHF
D: .; J: TRBJ2-3; size: .; V: TRBV5-1; DNA: TGCGCCAGCAGATCGATGGAGGGGCGGCCAGATACGCAGTATTTT; CDR3: CASRSMEGRPDTQYF
D: TRBD1; J: TRBJ1-2; size: .; V: TRBV27; DNA: TGTGCCAGTAGGGGGACAGGGGGAAACTATGGCTACACCTTC; CDR3: CASRGTGGNYGYTF
D: TRBD2; J: TRBJ2-3; size: .; V: TRBV5-1; DNA: TGCGCCAGCAGCTTGGGACTAGCGGGAGGACCAGATACGCAGTATTTT; CDR3: CASSLGLAGGPDTQYF
D: TRBD1; J: TRBJ2-2; size: .; V: TRBV3-1/TRBV3-2; DNA: TGTGCCAGCAGCCGACAGGGGTTTGACACCGGGGAGCTGTTTTTT; CDR3: CASSRQGFDTGELFF
D: TRBD2; J: TRBJ2-1; size: .; V: TRBV5-4; DNA: TGTGCCAGCAGCTTGGTGCCTAGCGGGGGTAGCTCCTACAATGAGCAGTTCTTC; CDR3: CASSLVPSGGSSYNEQFF
D: TRBD2; J: TRBJ2-1; size: .; V: TRBV28; DNA: TGTGCCAGCAGAAGGTCAGCGGGAGGGCCTTCCTACAATGAGCAGTTCTTC; CDR3: CASRRSAGGPSYNEQFF
D: TRBD1; J: TRBJ1-4; size: .; V: TRBV6-5; DNA: TGTGCCAGCAGACTGGACAGGGGTCAGGTTGAAAAACTGTTTTTT; CDR3: CASRLDRGQVEKLFF
D: TRBD1; J: TRBJ1-5; size: .; V: TRBV5-5; DNA: TGTGCCAGCAGCGACAGGGATAGCAATCAGCCCCAGCATTTT; CDR3: CASSDRDSNQPQHF
D: TRBD1; J: TRBJ2-1; size: .; V: TRBV5-1; DNA: TGCGCCAGCAGCTTCATAACAGGGGGCTTCAACAATGAGCAGTTCTTC; CDR3: CASSFITGGFNNEQFF
D: TRBD1; J: TRBJ2-1; size: .; V: TRBV2; DNA: TGTGCCAGCAAACGGACAGGATCCTACAATGAGCAGTTCTTC; CDR3: CASKRTGSYNEQFF
D: TRBD2; J: TRBJ2-7; size: .; V: TRBV5-1; DNA: TGCGCCAGCAGCTTGGAATTAGCGGGAGCGTGGGAGCAGTACTTC; CDR3: CASSLELAGAWEQYF
D: .; J: TRBJ2-5; size: .; V: TRBV27; DNA: TGTGCCAGCAGACGTCTAAGGGGCGTGTGGGAGACCCAGTACTTC; CDR3: CASRRLRGVWETQYF
D: TRBD1; J: TRBJ1-4; size: few; V: TRBV18; DNA: TGTGCCAGCTCACCAGGGACAGGGGTCGAGAAACTGTTTTTT; CDR3: CASSPGTGVEKLFF
D: TRBD2; J: TRBJ2-3; size: .; V: TRBV6-4; DNA: TGTGCCAGCAGTGGGCTGAGCGGGGGGGCCGTTACGCAGTATTTT; CDR3: CASSGLSGGAVTQYF
D: TRBD1; J: TRBJ1-4; size: .; V: TRBV19; DNA: TGTGCCAGTAAACCGACAGGGACTGAAAAACTGTTTTTT; CDR3: CASKPTGTEKLFF
D: TRBD1; J: TRBJ2-3; size: .; V: TRBV28; DNA: TGTGCCAGCAGGCGCCCGGGACAGGGGGCAGATACGCAGTATTTT; CDR3: CASRRPGQGADTQYF
D: TRBD1; J: TRBJ1-1; size: .; V: TRBV28; DNA: TGTGCCAGCAGATCGACAGGGAGGCCTGAAGCTTTCTTT; CDR3: CASRSTGRPEAFF
D: TRBD1; J: TRBJ2-4; size: .; V: TRBV28; DNA: TGTGCCAGCAGTTTAACCCCGACAGGGTCGGCCAAAAACATTCAGTACTTC; CDR3: CASSLTPTGSAKNIQYF
D: .; J: TRBJ1-1; size: .; V: TRBV11-2; DNA: TGTGCCAGCAGCGCCCGACAAGCAATATCTGATGAAGCTTTCTTT; CDR3: CASSARQAISDEAFF
D: .; J: TRBJ2-2; size: few; V: TRBV11-2; DNA: TGTGCCAGCAGCTTCACCCAGATTACCGGGGAGCTGTTTTTT; CDR3: CASSFTQITGELFF
D: TRBD1; J: TRBJ2-6; size: .; V: TRBV19; DNA: TGTGCCAGTAGGGTAGGACAGGGCTCTGGGGCCAACGTCCTGACTTTC; CDR3: CASRVGQGSGANVLTF
D: .; J: TRBJ1-6; size: .; V: TRBV19; DNA: TGTGCCAGTAGTGACAGAAGACAGGCCAATTCACCCCTCCACTTT; CDR3: CASSDRRQANSPLHF
D: .; J: TRBJ2-7; size: .; V: TRBV4-2; DNA: TGTGCCAGCAGCCAAGATTTGGAGCGTATCCAGAACGAGCAGTACTTC; CDR3: CASSQDLERIQNEQYF
D: TRBD1; J: TRBJ1-6; size: .; V: TRBV6-1; DNA: TGTGCCAGCAGTGAATTGGACAGGAATTCACCCCTCCACTTT; CDR3: CASSELDRNSPLHF
D: TRBD2; J: TRBJ2-7; size: .; V: TRBV3-1/TRBV3-2; DNA: TGTGCCAGCAGCCTGTCTAGCGGGAGTTACGAGCAGTACTTC; CDR3: CASSLSSGSYEQYF
D: .; J: TRBJ2-5; size: once; V: TRBV18; DNA: TGTGCCAGCTCAAAACCCGCGGAGACCCAGTACTTC; CDR3: CASSKPAETQYF
D: TRBD1; J: TRBJ1-5; size: .; V: TRBV19; DNA: TGTGCCAGTAGTGCCTACAGGGGGGACGGGCCCCAGCATTTT; CDR3: CASSAYRGDGPQHF
D: .; J: TRBJ1-4; size: .; V: TRBV6-6; DNA: TGTGCCAGCAAAAACCCGGCGGATCCTAATGAAAAACTGTTTTTT; CDR3: CASKNPADPNEKLFF